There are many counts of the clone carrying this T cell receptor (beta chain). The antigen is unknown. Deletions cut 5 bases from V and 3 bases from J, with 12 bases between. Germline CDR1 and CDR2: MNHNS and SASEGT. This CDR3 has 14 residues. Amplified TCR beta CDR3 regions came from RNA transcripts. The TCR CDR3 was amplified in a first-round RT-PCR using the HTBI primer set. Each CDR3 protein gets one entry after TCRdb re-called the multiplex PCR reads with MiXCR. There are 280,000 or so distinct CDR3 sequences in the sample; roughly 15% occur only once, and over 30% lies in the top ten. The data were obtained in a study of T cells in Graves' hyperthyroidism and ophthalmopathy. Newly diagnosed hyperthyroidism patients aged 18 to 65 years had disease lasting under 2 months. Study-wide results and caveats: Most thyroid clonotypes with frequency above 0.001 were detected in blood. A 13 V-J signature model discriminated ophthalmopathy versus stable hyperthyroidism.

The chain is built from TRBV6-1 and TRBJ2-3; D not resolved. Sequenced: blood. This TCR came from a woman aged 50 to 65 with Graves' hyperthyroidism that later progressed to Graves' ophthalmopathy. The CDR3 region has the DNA TGTGCCAGCAGTTTTCAGGACGCGACAGATACGCAGTATTTT. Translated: CASSFQDATDTQYF.